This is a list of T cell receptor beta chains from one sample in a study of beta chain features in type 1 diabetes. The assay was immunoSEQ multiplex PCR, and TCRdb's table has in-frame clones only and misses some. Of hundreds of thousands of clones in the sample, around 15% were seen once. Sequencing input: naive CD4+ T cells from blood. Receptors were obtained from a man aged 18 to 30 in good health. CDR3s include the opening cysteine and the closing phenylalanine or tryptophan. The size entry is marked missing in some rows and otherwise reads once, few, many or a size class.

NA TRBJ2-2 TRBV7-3 CASSLTARSNTGELFF
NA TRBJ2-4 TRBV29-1 CSAPGAALAKNIQYF
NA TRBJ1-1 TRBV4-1 CASSHTILTGGNTEAFF
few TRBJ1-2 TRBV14 CASSPGQYGYTF
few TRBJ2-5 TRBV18 CASSPLGAQETQYF
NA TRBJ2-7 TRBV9 CASSQGSPYEQYF
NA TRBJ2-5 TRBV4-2 CASSREDQETQYF
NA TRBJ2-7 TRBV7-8 CASSPRPGPDTQYF
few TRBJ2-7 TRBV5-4 CASSLHRATYEQYF
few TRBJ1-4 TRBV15 CATSRDIGSRNEKLFF
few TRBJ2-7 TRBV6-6 CASRPPGQGGYEQYF
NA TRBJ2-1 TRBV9 CASSVEARTYNEQFF
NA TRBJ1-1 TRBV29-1 CSVDPDRGIGTEAFF
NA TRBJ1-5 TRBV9 CASSVEQGRNQPQHF
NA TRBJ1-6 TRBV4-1 CASSQVGTGGNSPLHF
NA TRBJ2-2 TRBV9 CASSARPSNTGELFF